The 13 T cell receptor beta chains in this list originate from one sample, sequenced in a study of T cell responses to AZD1222 COVID-19 vaccine. TCRdb keeps only in-frame clones here, not all; method: immunoSEQ multiplex PCR. The table records tens of thousands of clones, about 86% of them present only once. The source was peripheral blood, collected on day 0 of AZD1222 vaccination. Every receptor here comes from an adult in good health.

V is TRBV7-3 and J is TRBJ2-1, with D possibly being TRBD1 (6 bases). Germline CDR1 SGHTA, CDR2 FQGTGA. The V gene lost 5 bases and the J gene lost 4 bases, with 15 bases spanning the gap. This CDR3 region has 15 residues. CDR3 protein: CASSRNRERYNEQFF. The DNA for the CDR3 is TGTGCCAGCAGCCGTAACAGGGAACGGTACAATGAGCAGTTCTTC. Variable domain in full (rest from reference TRBV7-3 and TRBJ2-1): GAGVSQTPSNKVTEKGKYVELRCDPISGHTALYWYRQSLGQGPEFLIYFQGTGAADDSGLPNDRFFAVRPEGSVSTLKIQRTERGDSAVYLCASSRNRERYNEQFFGPGTRLTVL.

The V gene is TRBV5-6, the J gene TRBJ1-4, with D hard to call. V lost 4 bases, J lost 7 bases, and 20 bases lay in between. The germline gives CDR1 SGHDT, CDR2 YYEEEE. The CDR3 loop spans 16 amino acids. The CDR3 coding sequence is TGTGCCAGCAGCCTGCGTCTTGGGTTTGGTAGTGAAAAACTGTTTTTT. It yields the protein CASSLRLGFGSEKLFF. Supplemented by reference TRBV5-6 and TRBJ1-4, the full variable domain reads DAGVTQSPTHLIKTRGQQVTLRCSPKSGHDTVSWYQQALGQGPQFIFQYYEEEERQRGNFPDRFSGHQFPNYSSELNVNALLLGDSALYLCASSLRLGFGSEKLFFGSGTQLSVL.

This clone appeared a few times. The chain recombines TRBV6-1 with TRBJ1-4; D may be TRBD1 (5 bases). CDR3 length: 15 amino acids. V lost 1 base and J lost 14, with 20 bases in between. Germline V gene sequence: CDR1 MNHNS, CDR2 SASEGT. DNA of the CDR3: TGTGCCAGCAGTGAAGTGTCGGCAGGGCACCTCGATCTGTTTTTT. Protein sequence: CASSEVSAGHLDLFF.

J is TRBJ2-5 and V is TRBV6-6; D unresolved. Trimming removed 1 base from V and 2 bases from J, with 11 bases in between. CDR1 is MNHNY, CDR2 SVGAGI, per germline (reference sequence). The length of the CDR3 is 15 residues. The CDR3 region is CASSYFSSQQETQYF. CDR3 DNA sequence: TGTGCCAGCAGTTACTTTAGCAGTCAGCAAGAGACCCAGTACTTC.

CDR3 sequence (DNA): TGCGCCAGCAGCAGTGGACTAGCGGGAGGGCGGTACAATGAGCAGTTCTTC. As protein: CASSSGLAGGRYNEQFF. The chain is built from TRBV5-1 and TRBJ2-1; 15 nucleotides agree with TRBD2. V dropped 4 bases and J dropped 4; count of bases not matched to a gene: 6. This CDR3 is built from 17 residues. Germline CDR1 and CDR2: SGHRS and YFSETQ.

CDR3 protein: CASTEQGLFYGYTF. DNA of the CDR3: TGTGCCAGCACCGAGCAGGGGTTATTCTATGGCTACACCTTC. This sequence joins TRBV6-5 and TRBJ1-2, with D possibly being TRBD1 (6 bases). This CDR3 contains 14 residues. Germline lookup yields CDR1 MNHEY and CDR2 SVGAGI. Trimming took 7 bases from V and 4 from J, leaving 16 bases between them.

The chain couples TRBV2 to TRBJ1-3, with D unclear. Trimming pared 0 bases from V and 2 bases from J, leaving 11 bases between. Germline CDR1 SNHLY, CDR2 FYNNEI. The CDR3 covers 16 residues. The CDR3 DNA follows: TGTGCCAGCAGTGAAGCCTTACAGTTAACTGGAAACACCATATATTTT. Translation: CASSEALQLTGNTIYF.

The genes are TRBV5-4 and TRBJ2-6; D perhaps matches TRBD1 (6 bases). The V gene's germline CDR1 is SGHNT and CDR2 YYREEE (reference sequence). This CDR3 spans 19 amino acids. Trimming cost V 4 bases and J 0 bases, with 20 bases left between them. CDR3 nucleotides: TGTGCCAGCAGCGGGGGCGGCCGCGCCTCTAGCTCTGGGGCCAACGTCCTGACTTTC. Translating gives CASSGGGRASSSGANVLTF.

CDR3: CASSQALLPRYEQYF. In nucleotides, the CDR3 is TGTGCCAGCAGCCAAGCCTTGCTACCCCGCTACGAGCAGTACTTC. V and J are TRBV3-1 (or the pseudogene TRBV3-2) and TRBJ2-7, with D hard to call. Deletions cut 1 base from V and 3 bases from J, with 13 bases between. Germline V gene sequence: CDR1 LGHDT, CDR2 YNNKEL (reference sequence). The CDR3 covers 15 residues.

This clone was detected once. The chain has TRBV5-1 and TRBJ2-3, with TRBD1 matching over 7 bases. There are 17 residues in the CDR3. Germline V lookup: CDR1 SGHRS, CDR2 YFSETQ. After removal of 3 bases from V and 3 bases from J, the junction contained 13 bases not matched to a gene. In DNA, the CDR3 is TGCGCCAGCAGCTCCCGGCATCGGACAGGAGCAACAGATACGCAGTATTTT. It yields the protein CASSSRHRTGATDTQYF. Full variable domain (rest looked up from reference TRBV5-1 and TRBJ2-3): KAGVTQTPRYLIKTRGQQVTLSCSPISGHRSVSWYQQTPGQGLQFLFEYFSETQRNKGNFPGRFSGRQFSNSRSEMNVSTLELGDSALYLCASSSRHRTGATDTQYFGPGTRLTVL.

This clone was seen a handful of times. The chain couples TRBV6-5 to TRBJ1-5; TRBD1 matches at 7 bases. Germline lookup yields CDR1 MNHEY and CDR2 SVGAGI. The CDR3 loop spans 14 amino acids. V was clipped by 6 bases and J by 0 bases; unmatched bases: 2. CDR3 region: CASSRTGSNQPQHF. For the CDR3, the DNA is TGTGCCAGCAGCCGGACAGGTAGCAATCAGCCCCAGCATTTT.

The chain joins TRBV29-1 to TRBJ2-1, with 8 bases that match TRBD2. J lost 7 bases, V lost 4 bases, and 12 bases had no gene match. Germline CDR1 and CDR2: SQVTM and ANQGSEA. This CDR3 is 15 amino acids long. CDR3 residues: CSVVPRGGLMNEQFF. CDR3 in DNA: TGCAGCGTTGTCCCTCGGGGGGGCCTTATGAATGAGCAGTTCTTC.

The chain employs TRBV6-6 and TRBJ2-1, with 10 bases matching TRBD1. The CDR3 is 16 amino acids. The J segment lost 6 bases and the V segment lost 6 bases, leaving 11 bases of the junction unmatched. From germline, CDR1 is MNHNY and CDR2 SVGAGI (reference sequence). The DNA for the CDR3 is TGTGCCAGCAGACTTACCGGGACAGGGGTAATCAATGAGCAGTTCTTC. It yields the protein CASRLTGTGVINEQFF.